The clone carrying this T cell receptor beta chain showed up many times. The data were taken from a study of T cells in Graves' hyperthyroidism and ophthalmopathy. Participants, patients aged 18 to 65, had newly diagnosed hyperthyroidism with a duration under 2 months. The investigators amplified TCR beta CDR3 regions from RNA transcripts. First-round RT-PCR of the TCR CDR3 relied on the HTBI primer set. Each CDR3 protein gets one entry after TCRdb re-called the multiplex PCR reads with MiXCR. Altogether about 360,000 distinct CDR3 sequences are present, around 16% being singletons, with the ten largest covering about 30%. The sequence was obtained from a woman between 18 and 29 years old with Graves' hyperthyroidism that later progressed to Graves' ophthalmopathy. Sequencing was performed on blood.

DNA for the CDR3: TGCAGTGCTAAAGCGGGGTCCTACGAGCAGTACTTC. Protein: CSAKAGSYEQYF. This chain joins TRBV20-1 and TRBJ2-7; 7 nucleotides line up with TRBD2. CDR3 size: 12 residues. The ends lost 4 bases at V and 1 base at J; junction bases unmatched: 1. CDR1 is DFQATT, CDR2 SNEGSKA, per germline (reference sequence).